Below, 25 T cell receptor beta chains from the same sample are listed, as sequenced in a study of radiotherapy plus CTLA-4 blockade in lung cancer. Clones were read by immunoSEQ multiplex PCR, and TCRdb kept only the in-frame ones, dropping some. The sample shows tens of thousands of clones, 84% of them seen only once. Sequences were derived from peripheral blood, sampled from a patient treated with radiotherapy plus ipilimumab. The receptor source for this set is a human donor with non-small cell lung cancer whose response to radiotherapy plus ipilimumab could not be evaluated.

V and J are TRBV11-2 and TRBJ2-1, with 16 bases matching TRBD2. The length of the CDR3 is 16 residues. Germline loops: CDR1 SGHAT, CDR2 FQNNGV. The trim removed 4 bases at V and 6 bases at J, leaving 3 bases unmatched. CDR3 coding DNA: TGTGCCAGCAGCTCCGGGACTAGCGGGAGGGCCAATGAGCAGTTCTTC. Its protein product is CASSSGTSGRANEQFF. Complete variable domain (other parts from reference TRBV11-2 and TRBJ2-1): EAGVAQSPRYKIIEKRQSVAFWCNPISGHATLYWYQQILGQGPKLLIQFQNNGVVDDSQLPKDRFSAERLKGVDSTLKIQPAKLEDSAVYLCASSSGTSGRANEQFFGPGTRLTVL.

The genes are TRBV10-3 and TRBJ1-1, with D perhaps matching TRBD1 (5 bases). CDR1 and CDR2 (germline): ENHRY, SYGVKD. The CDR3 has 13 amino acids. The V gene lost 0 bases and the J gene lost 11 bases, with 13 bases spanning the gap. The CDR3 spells CAISESTDPVAFF. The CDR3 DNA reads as TGTGCCATCAGTGAGTCGACAGACCCTGTGGCTTTCTTT.

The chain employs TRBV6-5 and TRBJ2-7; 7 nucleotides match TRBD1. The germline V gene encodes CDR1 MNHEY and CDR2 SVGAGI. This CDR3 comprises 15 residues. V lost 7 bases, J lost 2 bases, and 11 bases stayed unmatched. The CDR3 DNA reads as TGTGCCAGCACCCCCCGCTGGGACAGCACCTACGAGCAGTACTTC. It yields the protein CASTPRWDSTYEQYF.

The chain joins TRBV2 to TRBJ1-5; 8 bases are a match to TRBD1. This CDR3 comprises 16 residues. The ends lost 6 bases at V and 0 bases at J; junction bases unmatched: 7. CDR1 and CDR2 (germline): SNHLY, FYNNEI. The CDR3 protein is CASSTRGQDSNQPQHF. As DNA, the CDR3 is TGTGCCAGCAGCACGAGGGGACAGGATAGCAATCAGCCCCAGCATTTT.

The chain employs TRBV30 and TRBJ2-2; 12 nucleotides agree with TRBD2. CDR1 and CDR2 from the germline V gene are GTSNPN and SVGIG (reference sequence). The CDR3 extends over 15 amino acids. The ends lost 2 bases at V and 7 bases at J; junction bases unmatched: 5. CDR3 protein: CAWSKTSGRIGELFF. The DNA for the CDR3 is TGTGCCTGGAGTAAGACTAGCGGGAGAATCGGGGAGCTGTTTTTT.

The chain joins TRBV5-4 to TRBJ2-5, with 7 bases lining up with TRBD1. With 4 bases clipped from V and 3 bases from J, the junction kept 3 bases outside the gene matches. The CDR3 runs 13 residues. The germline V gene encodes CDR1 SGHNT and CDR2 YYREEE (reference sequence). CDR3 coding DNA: TGTGCCAGCAGCCCTGGACAGGAAGAGACCCAGTACTTC. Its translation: CASSPGQEETQYF.

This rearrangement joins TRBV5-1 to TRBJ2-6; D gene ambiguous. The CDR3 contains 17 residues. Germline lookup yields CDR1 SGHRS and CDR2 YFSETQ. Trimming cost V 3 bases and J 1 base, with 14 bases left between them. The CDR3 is CASSSEMVVSGANVLTF. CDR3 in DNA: TGCGCCAGCAGCTCCGAGATGGTCGTTTCTGGGGCCAACGTCCTGACTTTC.

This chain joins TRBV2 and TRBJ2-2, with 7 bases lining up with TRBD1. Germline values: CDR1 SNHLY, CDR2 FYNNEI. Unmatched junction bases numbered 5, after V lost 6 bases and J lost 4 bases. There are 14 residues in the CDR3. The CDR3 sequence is CASSYNRGTGELFF. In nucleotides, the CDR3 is TGTGCCAGCAGCTACAACAGGGGCACCGGGGAGCTGTTTTTT. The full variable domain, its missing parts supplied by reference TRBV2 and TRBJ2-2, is EPEVTQTPSHQVTQMGQEVILRCVPISNHLYFYWYRQILGQKVEFLVSFYNNEISEKSEIFDDQFSVERPDGSNFTLKIRSTKLEDSAMYFCASSYNRGTGELFFGEGSRLTVL.

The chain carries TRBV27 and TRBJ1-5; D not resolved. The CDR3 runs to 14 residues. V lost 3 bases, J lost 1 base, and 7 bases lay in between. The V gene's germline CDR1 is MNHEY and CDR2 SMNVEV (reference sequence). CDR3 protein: CASSLRLSNQPQHF. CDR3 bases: TGTGCCAGCAGTTTGAGACTAAGCAATCAGCCCCAGCATTTT.

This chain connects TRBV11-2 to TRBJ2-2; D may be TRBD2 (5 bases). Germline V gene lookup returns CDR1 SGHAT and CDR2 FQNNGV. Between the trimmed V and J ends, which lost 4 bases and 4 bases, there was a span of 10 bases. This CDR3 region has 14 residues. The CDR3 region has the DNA TGTGCCAGCAGCTCCGGGGTTATCACCGGGGAGCTGTTTTTT. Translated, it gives CASSSGVITGELFF.

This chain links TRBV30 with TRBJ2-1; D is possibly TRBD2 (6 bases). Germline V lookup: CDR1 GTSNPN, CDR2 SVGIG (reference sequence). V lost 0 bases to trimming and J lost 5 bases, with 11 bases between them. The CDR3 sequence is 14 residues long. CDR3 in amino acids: CAWSVGAGHNEQFF. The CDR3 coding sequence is TGTGCCTGGAGTGTAGGGGCGGGACACAATGAGCAGTTCTTC.

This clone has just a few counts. Here the CDR3 reads CASSEGPTGSLNTEAFF. The DNA for the CDR3 is TGTGCCAGCAGTGAGGGCCCGACAGGGTCCCTTAACACTGAAGCTTTCTTT. The chain combines TRBV2 with TRBJ1-1; 7 nucleotides match TRBD1. Germline-derived CDR1 and CDR2 are SNHLY and FYNNEI. With V trimmed by 3 bases and J by 2 bases, 12 bases remained unmatched. CDR3 length: 17 residues.

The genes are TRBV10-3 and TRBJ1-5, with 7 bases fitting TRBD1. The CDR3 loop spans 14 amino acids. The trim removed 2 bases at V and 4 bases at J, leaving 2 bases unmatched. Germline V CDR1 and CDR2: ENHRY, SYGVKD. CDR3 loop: CAISEGRGNQPQHF. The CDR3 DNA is TGTGCCATCAGTGAGGGCAGGGGGAATCAGCCCCAGCATTTT.

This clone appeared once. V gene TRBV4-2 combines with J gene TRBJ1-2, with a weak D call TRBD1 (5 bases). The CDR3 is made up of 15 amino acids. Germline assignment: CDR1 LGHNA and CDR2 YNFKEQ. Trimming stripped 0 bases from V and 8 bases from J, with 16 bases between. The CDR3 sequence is CASSQDRGTTRGYTF. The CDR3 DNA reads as TGTGCCAGCAGCCAAGATCGGGGGACTACGCGGGGCTACACCTTC.

This CDR3 is CASSSPIAGASTGELFF. The CDR3 DNA reads TGTGCCAGCAGCTCTCCAATAGCGGGAGCGAGTACCGGGGAGCTGTTTTTT. This sequence joins TRBV11-2 and TRBJ2-2; 9 nucleotides match TRBD2. Germline CDR1 is SGHAT and CDR2 is FQNNGV. The ends lost 4 bases at V and 5 bases at J; junction bases unmatched: 11. This CDR3 is built from 17 residues.

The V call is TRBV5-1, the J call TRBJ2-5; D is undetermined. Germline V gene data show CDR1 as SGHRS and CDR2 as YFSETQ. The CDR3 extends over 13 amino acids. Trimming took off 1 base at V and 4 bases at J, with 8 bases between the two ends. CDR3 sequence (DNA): TGCGCCAGCAGCTTGACGGGTCGAGAGACCCAGTACTTC. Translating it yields CASSLTGRETQYF.

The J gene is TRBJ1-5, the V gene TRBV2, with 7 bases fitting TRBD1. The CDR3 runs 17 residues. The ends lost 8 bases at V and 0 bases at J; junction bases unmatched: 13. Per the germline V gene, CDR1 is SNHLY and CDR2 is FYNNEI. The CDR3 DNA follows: TGTGCCAGCTCGCCGGACAGGACTGCTTATAGCAATCAGCCCCAGCATTTT. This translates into CASSPDRTAYSNQPQHF.

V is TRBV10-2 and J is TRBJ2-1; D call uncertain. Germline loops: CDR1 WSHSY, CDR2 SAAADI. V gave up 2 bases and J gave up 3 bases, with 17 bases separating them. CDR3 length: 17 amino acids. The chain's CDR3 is CASSEKIAATLYNEQFF. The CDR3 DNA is TGCGCCAGCAGTGAGAAGATTGCGGCAACGCTCTACAATGAGCAGTTCTTC.

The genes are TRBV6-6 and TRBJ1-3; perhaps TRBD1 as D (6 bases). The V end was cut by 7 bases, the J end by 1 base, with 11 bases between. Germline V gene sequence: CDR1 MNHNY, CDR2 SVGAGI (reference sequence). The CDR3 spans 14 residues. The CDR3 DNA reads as TGTGCCAGCATCCAGACAGGTTCTGGAAACACCATATATTTT. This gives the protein CASIQTGSGNTIYF.

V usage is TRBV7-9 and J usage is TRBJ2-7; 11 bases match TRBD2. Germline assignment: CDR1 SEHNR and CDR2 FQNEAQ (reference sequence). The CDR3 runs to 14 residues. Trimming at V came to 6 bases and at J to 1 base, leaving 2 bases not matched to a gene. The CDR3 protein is CASSRLAGSYEQYF. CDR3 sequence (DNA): TGTGCCAGCAGTCGACTAGCGGGATCCTACGAGCAGTACTTC.

The CDR3 sequence is CASSATKGNQPQHF. In nucleotides, the CDR3 is TGTGCCAGCAGCGCAACTAAGGGCAATCAGCCCCAGCATTTT. The J gene is TRBJ1-5, the V gene TRBV7-8; the D is unclear. The CDR3 consists of 14 residues. Germline CDR1 reads SGHVS; CDR2 reads FQNEAQ. The V end was cut by 5 bases, the J end by 2 bases, with 10 bases between.

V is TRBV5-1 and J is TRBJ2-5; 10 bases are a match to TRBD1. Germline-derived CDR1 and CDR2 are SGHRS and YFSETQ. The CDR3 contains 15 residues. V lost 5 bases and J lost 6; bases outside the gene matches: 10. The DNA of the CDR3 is TGCGCCAGCAGTCGCGGGACAGGGGAATTCCAGACCCAGTACTTC. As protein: CASSRGTGEFQTQYF.

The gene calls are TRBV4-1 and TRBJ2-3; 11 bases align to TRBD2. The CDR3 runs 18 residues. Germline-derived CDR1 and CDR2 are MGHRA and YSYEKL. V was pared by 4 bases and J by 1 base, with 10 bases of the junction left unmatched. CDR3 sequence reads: CASSLTGTSGLRTDTQYF. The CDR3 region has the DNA TGCGCCAGCAGCCTTACCGGGACTAGCGGCTTACGCACAGATACGCAGTATTTT.

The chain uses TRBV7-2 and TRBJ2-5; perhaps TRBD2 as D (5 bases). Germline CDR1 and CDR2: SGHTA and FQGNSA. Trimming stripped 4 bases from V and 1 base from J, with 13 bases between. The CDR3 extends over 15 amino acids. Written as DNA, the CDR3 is TGTGCCAGCAGCTCCCCCGGGAAAGGCCAAGAGACCCAGTACTTC. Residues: CASSSPGKGQETQYF.

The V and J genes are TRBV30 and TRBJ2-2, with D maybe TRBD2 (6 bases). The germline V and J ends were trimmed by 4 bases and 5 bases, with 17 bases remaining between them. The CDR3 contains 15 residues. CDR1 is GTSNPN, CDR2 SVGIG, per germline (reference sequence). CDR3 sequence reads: CAWIGLGLSTGELFF. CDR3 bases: TGTGCCTGGATCGGGCTGGGACTTTCAACCGGGGAGCTGTTTTTT. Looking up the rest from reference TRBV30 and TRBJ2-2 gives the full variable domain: SQTIHQWPATLVQPVGSPLSLECTVEGTSNPNLYWYRQAAGRGLQLLFYSVGIGQISSEVPQNLSASRPQDRQFILSSKKLLLSDSGFYLCAWIGLGLSTGELFFGEGSRLTVL.